The rows below give T cell receptor beta chains drawn from one sample of a study of T cells in Graves' hyperthyroidism and ophthalmopathy. TCRdb passed the multiplex PCR reads through MiXCR, listing each CDR3 protein once. The table shows roughly 640,000 distinct CDR3 sequences, with approximately 15% occurring only once. Sequenced: blood. These receptor sequences come from a woman aged 40 to 50 with Graves' ophthalmopathy. Both conserved end residues are trimmed from each CDR3. D genes are given only for firm matches. Size is omitted from some rows. Given values are once, few, many or a class for expanded clones.

cdr3_aa cdr3_length v_call clone_size j_call d_call
ASGFGLVVTEAF 12 TRBV12-3/TRBV12-4 many TRBJ1-1 .
ASSYSADSQNLRSSYNEQF 19 TRBV6-6 . TRBJ2-1 .
ASTVSGINHSEQF 13 TRBV18 . TRBJ2-1 TRBD2
ASSRTVVVNEQF 12 TRBV6-2/TRBV6-3 few TRBJ2-1 .
ASTAAIGTQY 10 TRBV6-1 few TRBJ2-5 .
SANLRQRAQETQY 13 TRBV20-1 . TRBJ2-5 .
ASSSDRGGRQPQH 13 TRBV6-1 few TRBJ1-5 TRBD1
ASSLGVIGNTIY 12 TRBV5-1 . TRBJ1-3 .
SVEGKSDLLNEQF 13 TRBV29-1 few TRBJ2-1 .
ASSDVTQNNQPQH 13 TRBV2 . TRBJ1-5 .
SAASGPYEQY 10 TRBV29-1 many TRBJ2-7 .
ASSTWTAGRTDTQY 14 TRBV11-2 many TRBJ2-3 .
ASSQGLAGETEQF 13 TRBV4-1 . TRBJ2-1 TRBD2
ASSQIPGQAGGYT 13 TRBV4-1 few TRBJ1-2 TRBD1
ASSLGLDDEQY 11 TRBV5-1 many TRBJ2-7 .
ASSADRGNTIY 11 TRBV11-3 few TRBJ1-3 .
ASRRTVTGELF 11 TRBV28 few TRBJ2-2 .
SASFGGEAF 9 TRBV20-1 many TRBJ1-1 .
ASSPQPGTGGTGELF 15 TRBV5-1 . TRBJ2-2 TRBD1
ASIPHSGSYEQY 12 TRBV28 many TRBJ2-7 TRBD2
ASQFPNTEAF 10 TRBV10-2 many TRBJ1-1 .
ASSLAAGAISYEQY 14 TRBV5-1 many TRBJ2-7 .
ASSPRGTGYSSQPQH 15 TRBV27 few TRBJ1-5 TRBD1
ASSQLRDRDQPQH 13 TRBV4-1 few TRBJ1-5 TRBD1
AWSPGGTGEKLF 12 TRBV30 many TRBJ1-4 TRBD1
ASSLELTGGSDGYT 14 TRBV7-9 . TRBJ1-2 TRBD1
ASSAWTGNYGYT 12 TRBV5-1 many TRBJ1-2 TRBD1
ASAREGLARELF 12 TRBV2 many TRBJ2-2 TRBD2
ASSITTWEKLF 11 TRBV19 few TRBJ1-4 .
ASSPGTDNTEAF 12 TRBV11-2 few TRBJ1-1 TRBD1
ASSSQGQLKETQY 13 TRBV2 many TRBJ2-5 TRBD1
SVTSAGELF 9 TRBV29-1 few TRBJ2-2 .
ASTRFGGGSDGYT 13 TRBV12-3/TRBV12-4 many TRBJ1-2 TRBD1
ATHRTGGRTYEQY 13 TRBV27 few TRBJ2-7 TRBD1
ASSLENQPQH 10 TRBV11-2 many TRBJ1-5 .
ASSHQYNEQF 10 TRBV28 many TRBJ2-1 .
ASSSDSPSGNTIY 13 TRBV7-2 few TRBJ1-3 .
ASSQEGRTYEQY 12 TRBV3-1 many TRBJ2-7 .
ASSPPLGGTDTQY 13 TRBV28 . TRBJ2-3 .
SSSGGPYNEQF 11 TRBV20-1 many TRBJ2-1 TRBD2
ASSGAPLLDTQY 12 TRBV19 . TRBJ2-3 .
ASSARRPNTDTQY 13 TRBV7-9 . TRBJ2-3 .